This T cell receptor (beta chain) was retrieved from a study of shared clonotypes between healthy human individuals. In regard to this clone: Its antigen remains unidentified.

CDR1 MNHEY and CDR2 SMNVEV come from the germline V gene (reference sequence). Trimming cost V 2 bases and J 13 bases, with 17 bases left between them. The CDR3 runs 13 residues. The data were produced by immunoSEQ multiplex PCR, yet TCRdb's version contains in-frame clones alone and is incomplete. Seen here are around 2.5 million clones, roughly 93% observed once, and the top ten hold around 0.4%. Donors were Caucasian adults residing in Nashville, Tennessee, USA. Study results and limitations: Against clonotypes common to all four donors, non-shared ones had lower generation probabilities. Clonotype sharing levels among donors were expected to vary with sequencing depth.

The V gene is TRBV27, the J gene TRBJ1-1, with D tentatively TRBD1 (5 bases). Source material: naive CD4+ T cells from PBMCs. Subset described: CD45RA+ positively selected. The sequence was collected from a man between 18 and 35 years old in good health. Some clones in this sample may be carry-over from other donors' samples. The CDR3, as DNA: TGTGCCAGCAGTTTACACCGACAGTCCTTGGTTTTCTTT. Translating gives CASSLHRQSLVFF.